This is a list of T cell receptor beta chains from one sample in a study of beta chain features in type 1 diabetes. Profiling relied on immunoSEQ multiplex PCR, and the TCRdb table lists in-frame clones only, not all of them. This table has around 650,000 clones, 12% appearing once. Sequencing was carried out using naive CD4+ T cells from blood. These receptors all stem from a man aged 25 to 45 with type 1 diabetes. CDR3s include the opening cysteine and the closing phenylalanine or tryptophan. Each record gives: CDR3 length, V gene, clone size, J gene, D gene, CDR3 DNA, CDR3 protein. The D gene is left open where the match is weak. Some rows have no size entry. The others give once, few or many, or a class for an expanded clone.

14	TRBV18	few	TRBJ2-7	TRBD1	TGTGCCAGCTCACCGGGGACAGTATCCTACGAGCAGTACTTC	CASSPGTVSYEQYF
14	TRBV6-5	-	TRBJ2-5	-	TGTGCCAGCACCAACAGGGTGGTGTCGGAGACCCAGTACTTC	CASTNRVVSETQYF
13	TRBV4-3	few	TRBJ2-2	-	TGCGCCAGCAACGATTCAAGGGCCTGTGTGCTGTTTTTT	CASNDSRACVLFF
15	TRBV11-2	-	TRBJ2-2	-	TGTGCCAGCAGCTTAGGGACAGCGAACACCGGGGAGCTGTTTTTT	CASSLGTANTGELFF
15	TRBV7-8	few	TRBJ2-3	-	TGTGCCAGCAGCCCTATACCTACTAGCACAGATACGCAGTATTTT	CASSPIPTSTDTQYF
10	TRBV25-1	few	TRBJ2-7	-	TGTGCCAGCAACCGGGACTGTAGGTACTTC	CASNRDCRYF
14	TRBV2	few	TRBJ2-7	-	TGTGCCAGCAGTACTCAAAGGAGGGTCCACGAGCAGTACTTC	CASSTQRRVHEQYF
14	TRBV7-2	few	TRBJ2-3	-	TGTGCCAGCAGCCTTCCAGAGGGGGCAGATACGCAGTATTTT	CASSLPEGADTQYF
14	TRBV6-6	few	TRBJ1-5	-	TGTGCCAGCAGTTACTTCGGGGTCGAGGGACCCCAGCATTTT	CASSYFGVEGPQHF
15	TRBV10-3	-	TRBJ2-3	TRBD1	TGTGCCATCAGTGGAGACAGGGACGGGGCAGATACGCAGTATTTT	CAISGDRDGADTQYF
18	TRBV5-6	-	TRBJ2-3	-	TGTGCCAGCAGCTTGGATCCTGGGACTCTCTTTGGGGCAGATACGCAGTATTTT	CASSLDPGTLFGADTQYF
15	TRBV23-1	few	TRBJ1-2	-	TGCGCCAGCAGCCCCCATTCAGGGGTCCCCTATGGCTACACCTTC	CASSPHSGVPYGYTF
15	TRBV5-1	-	TRBJ2-3	-	TGCGCCAGCAGCTTAGGGCAGGGGCCCACAGATACGCAGTATTTT	CASSLGQGPTDTQYF
12	TRBV30	-	TRBJ1-2	-	TGTGCCTGGAGTGTGTCAGCGTATGGCTACACCTTC	CAWSVSAYGYTF
14	TRBV30	-	TRBJ2-7	-	TGTGCCTGGAACACTCCAGGGGCGACCTACGAGCAGTACTTC	CAWNTPGATYEQYF
16	TRBV7-2	-	TRBJ1-5	-	TGTGCCAGCAGCCCCCACAGGGTTGGCAGCAATCAGCCCCAGCATTTT	CASSPHRVGSNQPQHF
16	TRBV5-1	-	TRBJ2-3	-	TGCGCCAGCAGCTCCGCAGCTAAATCAAGTTGGGATACGCAGTATTTT	CASSSAAKSSWDTQYF
15	TRBV6-4	few	TRBJ2-3	TRBD2	TGTGCCAGCAGTTCACTAGCGGGGCCCACAGATACGCAGTATTTT	CASSSLAGPTDTQYF
13	TRBV29-1	few	TRBJ1-2	-	TGCAGCGCAAGTGGTAGATACGGTAATGGCTACACCTTC	CSASGRYGNGYTF
14	TRBV10-3	-	TRBJ2-1	TRBD1	TGTGCCATCATGCCGGGACAGGGGCTGAATGAGCAGTTCTTC	CAIMPGQGLNEQFF
14	TRBV6-5	-	TRBJ1-2	-	TGTGCCAGCAGTTTCCGACAGGTTAACTATGGCTACACCTTC	CASSFRQVNYGYTF
14	TRBV7-9	-	TRBJ2-5	-	TGTGCCAGCAGCTTAGGAGCAGGGGGGAAGACCCAGTACTTC	CASSLGAGGKTQYF
16	TRBV7-2	-	TRBJ2-1	-	TGTGCCAGCAGCTTAGAGTCATCTATGAGGGGGAATGAGCAGTTCTTC	CASSLESSMRGNEQFF
13	TRBV7-2	few	TRBJ1-5	-	TGTGCCAGCAGTTCCTCAGAAGCTCAGCCCCAGCATTTT	CASSSSEAQPQHF
14	TRBV5-4	-	TRBJ2-2	-	TGTGCCAGCAGCTTGACAGCGAACACCGGGGAGCTGTTTTTT	CASSLTANTGELFF